Below, one T cell receptor beta chain is given with its context. Produced via immunoSEQ multiplex PCR; TCRdb's table is partial and in-frame only. Of about 73,000 clones listed, approximately 92% are singletons. This CDR3 is built from 15 residues. The ends lost 0 bases at V and 7 bases at J; junction bases unmatched: 3. CDR1 is ENHRY and CDR2 is SYGVKD in the germline V gene. These data come from a study of T cell changes during pregnancy in multiple sclerosis. Sequenced material: peripheral blood, taken in the third trimester of pregnancy. This clonotype was obtained from a female donor in good health, enrolled as a control in a pregnancy study. This chain links TRBV10-3 with TRBJ2-2; 9 bases align to TRBD2. CDR3 residues: CAISESSGRYGELFF. In DNA, the CDR3 is TGTGCCATCAGTGAGTCTAGCGGGAGATACGGGGAGCTGTTTTTT.